The present entry profiles one TCR beta chain with its context. Its antigen is currently unknown. The data stem from a study of cytomegalovirus exposure and HLA in healthy donors. General study findings and limits: The Asian-associated ancestry cluster reportedly had fewer N-insertions than the roughly 670-donor mean in a later analysis. DRB1 had the most TCR associations and HLA-C the fewest, a later analysis found, with rates varying by HLA locus. Accurate predictions that matched the HLA-A and HLA-B alleles of most subjects were reportedly made from TCR beta sequences.

In germline, CDR1 is SGHRS, CDR2 YFSETQ. Trimming removed 4 bases from V and 6 bases from J, with 13 bases in between. This CDR3 has 13 residues. PCR involved 60 Vbeta and 13 Jbeta primers. Assay used: immunoSEQ multiplex PCR; TCRdb lists only in-frame clones, some missing. The sample holds about 180,000 clones, 80% seen once. The TCR was taken from a man in his forties in good health and CMV-seronegative. What was sequenced was PBMCs. The chain carries TRBV5-1 and TRBJ1-1, with D unclear. CDR3 sequence reads: CASSVGGFSEAFF. The CDR3 bases are TGCGCCAGCAGCGTGGGCGGTTTCTCTGAAGCTTTCTTT.